The 16 T cell receptor beta chains below come from one sample, sequenced in a study of T cells after yellow fever vaccination (dated by TCRdb to the late 2010s). The library was generated by 5' RACE. The reads were generated on an Illumina NovaSeq 6000. The public reads were quality trimmed at Q25 with fastp and then assembled into clones with MiXCR by TCRdb, keeping productive beta chains. A single entry per CDR3 protein holds the most common genes and DNA from its merged rows. The sample yields hundreds of thousands of distinct CDR3 sequences; about 4% were counted once. Clones ranked in the top ten supply 20% to 25% of the sample. The sample's treatment or condition label is to be understood as: live attenuated yellow fever vaccine strain. The sample consisted of PBMCs, taken 5 days after the yellow fever booster vaccination. The receptors were sampled from a man in his late teens or twenties who received the YFV17D yellow fever vaccine.

In its sample, this clonotype was seen a few times. V usage is TRBV20-1 and J usage is TRBJ2-5, with D perhaps matching TRBD1 (5 bases). Per germline, CDR1 DFQATT and CDR2 SNEGSKA (reference sequence). Trimming stripped 1 base from V and 6 bases from J, with 12 bases between. The CDR3 length is 13 residues. For the CDR3, the DNA is TGCAGTGCTAGAGTAGGGGCCGGACAGACCCAGTACTTC. It specifies CSARVGAGQTQYF.

This clonotype appeared many times. The gene calls are TRBV4-1 and TRBJ1-1, with D unresolved. Germline assignment: CDR1 MGHRA and CDR2 YSYEKL. The V gene lost 3 bases and the J gene lost 5 bases, with 7 bases spanning the gap. This CDR3 has 12 amino acids. The DNA for the CDR3 is TGCGCCAGCAGCCACGGGAGAACTGAAGCTTTCTTT. Its translation is CASSHGRTEAFF.

The gene calls are TRBV4-1 and TRBJ2-7; tentatively, D is TRBD1 or TRBD2 (5 bases each). Per the germline V gene, CDR1 is MGHRA and CDR2 is YSYEKL. V was shortened by 5 bases and J by 0 bases, with 14 bases between the two germline ends. The CDR3 runs 15 residues. This CDR3 reads CASSEYWDVSYEQYF. Written as DNA, the CDR3 is TGCGCCAGCAGCGAATATTGGGACGTCTCCTACGAGCAGTACTTC.

The rearrangement joins TRBV10-3 to TRBJ1-2; D possibly corresponds to TRBD1 (5 bases). There are 12 residues in the CDR3. Per the germline V gene, CDR1 is ENHRY and CDR2 is SYGVKD. Trimming removed 0 bases at V and 6 bases at J, with 5 bases between. CDR3 DNA sequence: TGTGCCATCAGTGAGTCGGGGGATGGCTACACCTTC. Protein sequence: CAISESGDGYTF.

In its sample, this clonotype was seen a few times. The chain links TRBV3-1 to TRBJ2-1; 7 nucleotides align to TRBD1. With V trimmed by 7 bases and J by 9 bases, 9 bases remained unmatched. Germline lookup yields CDR1 LGHDT and CDR2 YNNKEL (reference sequence). The CDR3 has 13 amino acids. The CDR3 DNA sequence: TGTGCCAGCACCCAGACAGGGTCGAGTGAGCAGTTCTTC. The encoded protein is CASTQTGSSEQFF.

This clonotype was seen ten or more times. The chain is built from TRBV14 and TRBJ2-7; D might be TRBD2 (5 bases). The CDR3 spans 12 residues. V dropped 8 bases and J dropped 0 bases, with 8 bases sitting between them. The germline gives CDR1 SGHDN, CDR2 FVKESK. This chain's CDR3 is CASGETSYEQYF. In DNA form, the CDR3 reads TGTGCCAGCGGGGAGACCTCCTACGAGCAGTACTTC.

The chain joins TRBV7-9 to TRBJ1-2; D not certain. The germline V gene has CDR1 SEHNR and CDR2 FQNEAQ (reference sequence). V lost 1 base and J lost 6, with 12 bases in between. The CDR3 extends over 14 amino acids. The CDR3 coding sequence is TGTGCCAGCAGCTTAGAAGTCCCCGGGGATGGCTACACCTTC. Translating it yields CASSLEVPGDGYTF.

Ten or more counts support this clonotype. The gene calls are TRBV23-1 and TRBJ2-1, with 7 bases that match TRBD1. TRBV23-1 is sorted into the ORF group, with uncertain function. Trimming cost V 8 bases and J 4 bases; bases outside gene matches: 8. The CDR3 sequence is 14 residues long. Here the CDR3 DNA reads TGCGCCAGCCCCGGGACAGCTTTATACAATGAGCAGTTCTTC. Protein sequence: CASPGTALYNEQFF.

This clonotype was seen ten or more times. The chain links TRBV4-3 to TRBJ2-1; 11 bases line up with TRBD2. The CDR3 sequence is 15 residues long. J lost 6 bases, V lost 1 base, and 2 bases had no gene match. Per the germline V gene, CDR1 is LGHNA and CDR2 is YSLEER. Here the CDR3 reads CASSQASGGFNEQFF. The CDR3 DNA follows: TGCGCCAGCAGCCAAGCTAGCGGGGGGTTCAATGAGCAGTTCTTC.

This clonotype turned up a few times. The chain carries TRBV27 and TRBJ1-1, with no clear D. V was cut by 5 bases and J by 5 bases, with 12 bases left in between. This CDR3 comprises 13 residues. Germline CDR1 MNHEY, CDR2 SMNVEV (reference sequence). The CDR3 nucleotides read TGTGCCAGCAGTCTAGGGAGCGGAACTGAAGCTTTCTTT. This encodes CASSLGSGTEAFF.

This clonotype was detected only a few times. The chain has TRBV4-2 and TRBJ2-1, with D possibly being TRBD2 (5 bases). The CDR3 contains 19 residues. From germline, CDR1 is LGHNA and CDR2 YNFKEQ. Trimming cost V 2 bases and J 6 bases, with 26 bases left between them. CDR3 sequence: CASSQTPTTLAVRLNEQFF. CDR3 in DNA: TGTGCCAGCAGCCAAACCCCGACGACGCTAGCAGTTAGACTCAATGAGCAGTTCTTC.

This clonotype was seen a handful of times. V gene TRBV4-1 combines with J gene TRBJ1-5; D not certain. The length of the CDR3 is 15 residues. V dropped 1 base and J dropped 0 bases, with 7 bases sitting between them. Germline-derived CDR1 and CDR2 are MGHRA and YSYEKL. The CDR3 spells CASSQVRDSNQPQHF. CDR3 coding DNA: TGCGCCAGCAGCCAAGTCCGGGATAGCAATCAGCCCCAGCATTTT.

This clonotype was counted only a few times. V and J are TRBV27 and TRBJ1-4; tentative D call: TRBD1 (6 bases). V lost 8 bases, J lost 11 bases, and 21 bases lay in between. This CDR3 has 14 residues. From germline, CDR1 is MNHEY and CDR2 SMNVEV (reference sequence). CDR3 nucleotide sequence: TGTGCCAGCGGTTCCTCCGGGGGCCTCCTTAAACTGTTTTTT. Translation: CASGSSGGLLKLFF.

This clonotype was counted ten times or more. This chain connects TRBV11-3 to TRBJ2-7; 7 nucleotides match TRBD1. CDR3 length equals 13 residues. The V gene end was trimmed by 0 bases and the J gene end by 6 bases; junction bases not matched to a gene: 2. Germline assignment: CDR1 SGHNT and CDR2 YENEEA. The CDR3 bases are TGTGCCAGCAGCTTAGAGTCAGGGGGCGAGCAGTACTTC. It codes for CASSLESGGEQYF. The full variable domain, with the rest looked up from reference TRBV11-3 and TRBJ2-7, is EAGVVQSPRYKIIEKKQPVAFWCNPISGHNTLYWYLQNLGQGPELLIRYENEEAVDDSQLPKDRFSAERLKGVDSTLKIQPAELGDSAVYLCASSLESGGEQYFGPGTRLTVT.

This clonotype was counted many times. The V gene is TRBV5-1, the J gene TRBJ1-1; D unclear. Germline values: CDR1 SGHRS, CDR2 YFSETQ. Trimming stripped 0 bases from V and 7 bases from J, with 10 bases between. The CDR3 spans 13 residues. CDR3 DNA: TGCGCCAGCAGCTTGGTCCCCTCGGGTGAAGCTTTCTTT. Translating it yields CASSLVPSGEAFF.

This chain links TRBV7-9 with TRBJ2-2; D call uncertain. The CDR3 runs to 16 residues. Between the trimmed V and J ends, which lost 2 bases and 0 bases, there was a span of 10 bases. Germline CDR1 and CDR2: SEHNR and FQNEAQ (reference sequence). The CDR3 loop is CASSLMNMANTGELFF. DNA for the CDR3: TGTGCCAGCAGCTTAATGAACATGGCGAACACCGGGGAGCTGTTTTTT.